The 18 T cell receptor beta chains listed next were all sequenced from one sample in a study of OX40 agonist ivuxolimab in advanced cancers. The table came from immunoSEQ multiplex PCR; TCRdb's copy has only in-frame clones and leaves some out. The sample includes over 55,000 clones, about 89% of them seen just once. Sequencing was performed on CD4+ or CD8+ T cells sorted from blood, taken in a trial of the OX40 agonist ivuxolimab. Source of these receptors: an adult with an advanced solid tumor such as melanoma, head and neck, liver or kidney cancer.

This chain uses TRBV10-1 with TRBJ1-1; 9 bases agree with TRBD1. Unmatched junction bases numbered 6, after V lost 2 bases and J lost 8 bases. The CDR3 loop spans 14 amino acids. Per the germline V gene, CDR1 is WNHNN and CDR2 is SYGVQD (reference sequence). For the CDR3, the DNA is TGCGCCAGCAGTGAGGACAGGGGGAGATTGGAAGCTTTCTTT. Amino acids: CASSEDRGRLEAFF.

V and J are TRBV11-2 and TRBJ2-6, with D unresolved. With 1 base removed from V and 4 bases from J, the gap between germline ends came to 14 bases. Germline V gene lookup returns CDR1 SGHAT and CDR2 FQNNGV. This CDR3 contains 17 residues. The CDR3 reads CASSLVGRPAGANVLTF. Here the CDR3 DNA reads TGTGCCAGCAGCTTAGTAGGACGGCCTGCAGGGGCCAACGTCCTGACTTTC.

V gene TRBV5-4 combines with J gene TRBJ1-1; D is ambiguous. V was shortened by 0 bases and J by 0 bases, with 6 bases between the two germline ends. CDR1 is SGHNT, CDR2 YYREEE, per germline (reference sequence). The CDR3 has 14 residues. The CDR3 nucleotides read TGTGCCAGCAGCTTGGACGGCATGAACACTGAAGCTTTCTTT. Amino acid sequence: CASSLDGMNTEAFF.

This chain links TRBV28 with TRBJ2-4, with TRBD1 as a possible D gene (6 bases). V was cut by 5 bases and J by 0 bases, with 11 bases left in between. Germline V gene sequence: CDR1 MDHEN, CDR2 SYDVKM. This CDR3 comprises 15 residues. The CDR3 nucleotides read TGTGCCAGCAGTAGGACAGAATTAGCCAAAAACATTCAGTACTTC. This codes for CASSRTELAKNIQYF. Full variable domain (missing parts from reference TRBV28 and TRBJ2-4): DVKVTQSSRYLVKRTGEKVFLECVQDMDHENMFWYRQDPGLGLRLIYFSYDVKMKEKGDIPEGYSVSREKKERFSLILESASTNQTSMYLCASSRTELAKNIQYFGAGTRLSVL.

Details on this clone: Other DNA sequences in the same sample also yield this CDR3. V gene TRBV7-3 combines with J gene TRBJ2-1, with 10 bases fitting TRBD2. Per the germline V gene, CDR1 is SGHTA and CDR2 is FQGTGA. V gave up 1 base and J gave up 9 bases; unmatched junction bases: 6. CDR3 length equals 15 residues. In nucleotides, the CDR3 is TGTGCCAGCAGCTTAAGTAGCGGGAGGAGCGGTGAGCAGTTCTTC. It translates to CASSLSSGRSGEQFF.

The CDR3 nucleotides are TGCGCCAGCAGCTTGCAGCGGGAGGCCTACGAGCAGTACTTC. Protein sequence: CASSLQREAYEQYF. This chain links TRBV5-1 with TRBJ2-7; the match to TRBD2 covers 9 bases. In germline, CDR1 is SGHRS, CDR2 YFSETQ. This CDR3 has 14 residues. Trimming cost V 1 base and J 2 bases; bases outside gene matches: 1.

This chain links TRBV6-4 with TRBJ2-7, with 15 bases aligning to TRBD2. V shed 2 bases, J shed 5 bases, and the junction held 10 bases outside the gene matches. The CDR3 totals 18 residues. Germline-derived CDR1 and CDR2 are MRHNA and SNTAGT. CDR3 loop: CASSDGLAGGPNQNEQYF. CDR3 nucleotide sequence: TGTGCCAGCAGTGACGGACTAGCGGGAGGGCCTAACCAAAACGAGCAGTACTTC.

This chain links TRBV5-1 with TRBJ1-1; D may be TRBD1 (5 bases). Trimming stripped 4 bases from V and 0 bases from J, with 10 bases between. The CDR3 is 14 amino acids. The germline gives CDR1 SGHRS, CDR2 YFSETQ. CDR3 amino acids: CASSTQAMNTEAFF. Here the CDR3 DNA reads TGCGCCAGCAGCACACAGGCCATGAACACTGAAGCTTTCTTT.

The rearrangement uses TRBV7-9 and TRBJ2-1; D is ambiguous. The V end lost 5 bases, the J end lost 8 bases, and 7 bases lay between the germline ends. The germline V gene has CDR1 SEHNR and CDR2 FQNEAQ (reference sequence). The CDR3 sequence is 11 residues long. The CDR3 coding sequence is TGTGCCAGCAGCCAAAAGGATGAGCAGTTCTTC. Protein sequence: CASSQKDEQFF.

V is TRBV7-6 and J is TRBJ2-7; 10 nucleotides align to TRBD2. There are 16 residues in the CDR3. Germline V lookup: CDR1 SGHVS, CDR2 FNYEAQ. Losses at the gene ends were 2 bases for V and 5 bases for J; bases not matched to a gene: 9. The DNA for the CDR3 is TGTGCCAGCAGCTTAACCAGCGGGAGGGGGGATAACGAGCAGTACTTC. Translating it yields CASSLTSGRGDNEQYF. The complete variable domain, with remaining parts taken from reference TRBV7-6 and TRBJ2-7, reads GAGVSQSPRYKVTKRGQDVALRCDPISGHVSLYWYRQALGQGPEFLTYFNYEAQQDKSGLPNDRFSAERPEGSISTLTIQRTEQRDSAMYRCASSLTSGRGDNEQYFGPGTRLTVT.

The sample holds one count of this clone. The V gene is TRBV2, the J gene TRBJ2-7; TRBD1 is a possible D gene (7 bases). Germline V gene data show CDR1 as SNHLY and CDR2 as FYNNEI. This CDR3 region has 15 residues. Trimming took off 5 bases at V and 4 bases at J, with 18 bases between the two ends. The CDR3 here is CASSYSPTGTYEQYF. CDR3 coding DNA: TGTGCCAGCAGTTACTCCCCGACAGGGACTTACGAGCAGTACTTC. Drawing the rest from reference TRBV2 and TRBJ2-7, the complete variable domain is EPEVTQTPSHQVTQMGQEVILRCVPISNHLYFYWYRQILGQKVEFLVSFYNNEISEKSEIFDDQFSVERPDGSNFTLKIRSTKLEDSAMYFCASSYSPTGTYEQYFGPGTRLTVT.

The CDR3 DNA is TGTGCCAGCTCACAATCGCTAGCGGGAGGTGAACAGGAGCTGTTTTTT. This codes for CASSQSLAGGEQELFF. The V and J genes are TRBV18 and TRBJ2-2; 11 nucleotides line up with TRBD2. CDR1 is KGHSH, CDR2 LQKENI, per germline. The CDR3 length is 16 residues. Trimming removed 4 bases from V and 10 bases from J; junction bases left unmatched: 11.

This chain uses TRBV28 with TRBJ2-7, with 7 bases aligning to TRBD1. J lost 9 bases, V lost 4 bases, and 18 bases had no gene match. CDR1 is MDHEN and CDR2 is SYDVKM in the germline V gene. This CDR3 has 16 residues. CDR3 DNA sequence: TGTGCCAGCAGTTCGTGGACAGGACAATATGGCTGGGGGCAGTACTTC. Residues: CASSSWTGQYGWGQYF.

The chain is built from TRBV30 and TRBJ1-4, with 9 bases lining up with TRBD1. Germline V gene lookup returns CDR1 GTSNPN and CDR2 SVGIG (reference sequence). Trimming cost V 2 bases and J 11 bases; bases outside gene matches: 6. The CDR3 totals 13 residues. CDR3 DNA: TGTGCCTGGAGTCCACAGGGGGCCATGAAACTGTTTTTT. This gives the protein CAWSPQGAMKLFF.

The rearrangement joins TRBV27 to TRBJ1-1; tentative D call: TRBD1 (6 bases). Germline V gene lookup returns CDR1 MNHEY and CDR2 SMNVEV (reference sequence). There are 15 residues in the CDR3. Trimming stripped 5 bases from V and 8 bases from J, with 21 bases between. The CDR3 DNA reads TGTGCCAGCAGTCCCCGGTGGGGGGCGGCGTCCGAAGCTTTCTTT. It is translated as CASSPRWGAASEAFF.

The genes are TRBV19 and TRBJ2-7; D gene uncertain. Trimming shortened V by 6 bases and J by 4 bases, and 10 bases separated the two germline ends. CDR1 and CDR2 from the germline V gene are LNHDA and SQIVND (reference sequence). This CDR3 has 12 amino acids. The CDR3 nucleotides are TGTGCCAGTAGGATGGACGGGTACGAGCAGTACTTC. Translation gives CASRMDGYEQYF.

This chain joins TRBV11-3 and TRBJ2-1; TRBD1 might be the D (7 bases). V lost 2 bases and J lost 10, with 15 bases in between. The CDR3 totals 14 residues. Germline CDR1 reads SGHNT; CDR2 reads YENEEA. CDR3 residues: CASSLRTGGGEQFF. As DNA, the CDR3 is TGTGCCAGCAGCTTAAGGACAGGAGGGGGGGAGCAGTTCTTC.

The chain uses TRBV28 and TRBJ1-2; 9 bases match TRBD1. In germline, CDR1 is MDHEN, CDR2 SYDVKM. The V segment lost 5 bases and the J segment 8 bases; nucleotides outside the gene matches: 6. CDR3 length: 13 amino acids. The CDR3 reads CASSPQDRGGYTF. CDR3 in DNA: TGTGCCAGCAGTCCGCAGGACAGGGGAGGCTACACCTTC.